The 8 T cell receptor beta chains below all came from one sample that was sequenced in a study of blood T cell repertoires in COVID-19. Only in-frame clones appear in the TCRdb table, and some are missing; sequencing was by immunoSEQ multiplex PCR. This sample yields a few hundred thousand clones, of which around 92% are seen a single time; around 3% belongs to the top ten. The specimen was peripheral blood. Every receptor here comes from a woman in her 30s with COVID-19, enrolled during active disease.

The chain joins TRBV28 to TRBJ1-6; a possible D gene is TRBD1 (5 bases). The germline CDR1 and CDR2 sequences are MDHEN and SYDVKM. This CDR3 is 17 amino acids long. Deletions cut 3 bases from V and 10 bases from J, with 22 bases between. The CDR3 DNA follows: TGTGCCAGCAGTTTGTCCCGGTGGGGCTCACGGGAGTCACCCCTCCACTTT. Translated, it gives CASSLSRWGSRESPLHF.

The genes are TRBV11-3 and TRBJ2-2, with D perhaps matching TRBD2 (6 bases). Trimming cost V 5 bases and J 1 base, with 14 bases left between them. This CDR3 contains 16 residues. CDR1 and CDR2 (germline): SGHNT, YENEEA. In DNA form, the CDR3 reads TGTGCCAGCAGCCAGCTGGCGGGATTGAACACCGGGGAGCTGTTTTTT. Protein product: CASSQLAGLNTGELFF.

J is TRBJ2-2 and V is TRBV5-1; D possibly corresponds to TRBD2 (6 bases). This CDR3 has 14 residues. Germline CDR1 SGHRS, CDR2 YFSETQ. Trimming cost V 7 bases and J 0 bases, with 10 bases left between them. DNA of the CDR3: TGCGCCAGCGGCTGGGACTCGAACACCGGGGAGCTGTTTTTT. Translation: CASGWDSNTGELFF.

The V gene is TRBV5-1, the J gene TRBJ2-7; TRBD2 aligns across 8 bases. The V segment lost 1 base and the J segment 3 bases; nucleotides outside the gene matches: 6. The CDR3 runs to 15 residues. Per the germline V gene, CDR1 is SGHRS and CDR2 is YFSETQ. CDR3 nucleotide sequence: TGCGCCAGCAGCTTGAACGCGGGAGGAAACTACGAGCAGTACGTC. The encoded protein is CASSLNAGGNYEQYV.

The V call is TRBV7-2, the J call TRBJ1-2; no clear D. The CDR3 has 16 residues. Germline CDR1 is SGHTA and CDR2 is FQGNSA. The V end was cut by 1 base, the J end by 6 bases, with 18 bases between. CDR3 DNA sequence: TGTGCCAGCAGCTTAGAGGGTAGCGCCCGCCTTAATGGCTACACCTTC. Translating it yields CASSLEGSARLNGYTF.

The CDR3 reads CASSEYWPVYGYTF. The CDR3 DNA sequence: TGTGCCAGCAGTGAATATTGGCCAGTCTATGGCTACACCTTC. J is TRBJ1-2 and V is TRBV25-1; D not resolved. The ends were cut back, 0 bases at V and 4 bases at J, with 9 bases in the middle. The germline CDR1 and CDR2 sequences are MGHDK and SYGVNS. The CDR3 contains 14 residues.

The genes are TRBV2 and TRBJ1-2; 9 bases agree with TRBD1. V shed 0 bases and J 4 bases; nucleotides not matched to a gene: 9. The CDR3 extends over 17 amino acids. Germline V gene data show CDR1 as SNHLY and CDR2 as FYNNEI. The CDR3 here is CASSEAPTGGRGYGYTF. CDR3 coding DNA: TGTGCCAGCAGTGAAGCACCGACAGGGGGGAGAGGCTATGGCTACACCTTC.

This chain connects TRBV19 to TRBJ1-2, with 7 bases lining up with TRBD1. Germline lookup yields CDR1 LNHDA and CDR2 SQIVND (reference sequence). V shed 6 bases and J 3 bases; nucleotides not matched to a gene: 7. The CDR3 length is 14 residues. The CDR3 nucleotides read TGTGCCAGTAGCGAACAGGGGTATGACTATGGCTACACCTTC. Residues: CASSEQGYDYGYTF.